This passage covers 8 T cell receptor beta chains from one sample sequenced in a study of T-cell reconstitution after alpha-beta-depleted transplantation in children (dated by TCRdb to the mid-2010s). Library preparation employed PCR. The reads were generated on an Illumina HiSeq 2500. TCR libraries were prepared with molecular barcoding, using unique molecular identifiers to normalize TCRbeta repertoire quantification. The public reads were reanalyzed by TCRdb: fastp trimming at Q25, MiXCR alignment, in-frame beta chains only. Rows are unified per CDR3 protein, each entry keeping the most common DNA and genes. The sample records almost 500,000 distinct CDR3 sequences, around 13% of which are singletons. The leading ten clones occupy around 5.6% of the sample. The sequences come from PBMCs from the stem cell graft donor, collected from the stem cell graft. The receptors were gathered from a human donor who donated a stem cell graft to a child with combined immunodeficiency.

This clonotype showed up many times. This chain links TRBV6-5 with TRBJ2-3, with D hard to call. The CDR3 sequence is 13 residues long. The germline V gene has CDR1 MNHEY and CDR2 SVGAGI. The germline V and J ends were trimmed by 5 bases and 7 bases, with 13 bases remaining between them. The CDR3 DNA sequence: TGTGCCAGCAGTATCGACCGGGCAAATACGCAGTATTTT. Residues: CASSIDRANTQYF.

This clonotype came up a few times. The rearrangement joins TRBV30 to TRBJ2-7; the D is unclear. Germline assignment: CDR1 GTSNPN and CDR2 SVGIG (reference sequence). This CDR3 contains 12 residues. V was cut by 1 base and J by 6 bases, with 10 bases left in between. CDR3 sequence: CAWSANSGEQYF. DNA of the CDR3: TGTGCCTGGAGTGCCAACTCGGGCGAGCAGTACTTC.

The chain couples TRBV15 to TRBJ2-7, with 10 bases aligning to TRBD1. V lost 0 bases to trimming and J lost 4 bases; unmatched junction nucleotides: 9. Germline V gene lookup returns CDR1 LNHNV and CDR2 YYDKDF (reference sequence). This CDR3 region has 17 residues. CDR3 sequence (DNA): TGTGCCACCAGCAGAGATCTGGTTGCGGGACAGGGGTACGAGCAGTACTTC. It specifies CATSRDLVAGQGYEQYF.

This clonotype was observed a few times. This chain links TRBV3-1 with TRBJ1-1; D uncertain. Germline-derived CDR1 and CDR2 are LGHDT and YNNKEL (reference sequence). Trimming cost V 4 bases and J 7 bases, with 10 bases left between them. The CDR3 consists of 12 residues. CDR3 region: CASSLRFREAFF. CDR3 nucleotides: TGTGCCAGCAGCCTCAGGTTCCGTGAAGCTTTCTTT.

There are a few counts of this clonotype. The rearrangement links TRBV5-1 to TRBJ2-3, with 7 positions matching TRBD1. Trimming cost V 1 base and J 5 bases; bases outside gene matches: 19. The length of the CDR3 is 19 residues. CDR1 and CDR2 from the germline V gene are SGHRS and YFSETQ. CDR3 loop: CASSLTPPAQGLGEDTQYF. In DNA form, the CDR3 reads TGCGCCAGCAGCTTGACCCCACCCGCACAGGGGCTTGGGGAAGATACGCAGTATTTT.

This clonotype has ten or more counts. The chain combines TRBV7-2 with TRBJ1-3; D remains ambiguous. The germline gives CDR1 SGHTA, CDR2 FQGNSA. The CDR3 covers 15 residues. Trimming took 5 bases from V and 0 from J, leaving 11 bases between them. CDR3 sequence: CASSLGLISGNTIYF. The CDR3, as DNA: TGTGCCAGCAGCCTCGGGCTGATCTCTGGAAACACCATATATTTT.

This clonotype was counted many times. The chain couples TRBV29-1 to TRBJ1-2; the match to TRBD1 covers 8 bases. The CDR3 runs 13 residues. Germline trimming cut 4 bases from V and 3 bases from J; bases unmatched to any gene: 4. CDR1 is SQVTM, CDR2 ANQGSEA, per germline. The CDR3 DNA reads TGCAGCGTTGGAGACAGGGGATACTATGGCTACACCTTC. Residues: CSVGDRGYYGYTF.

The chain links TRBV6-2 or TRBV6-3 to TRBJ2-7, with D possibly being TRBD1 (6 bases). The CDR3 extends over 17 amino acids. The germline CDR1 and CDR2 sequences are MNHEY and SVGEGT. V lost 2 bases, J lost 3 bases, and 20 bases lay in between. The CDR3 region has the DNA TGTGCCAGCAGTTACGGGGACACCGCTCTTTTTGGCTACGAGCAGTACTTC. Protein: CASSYGDTALFGYEQYF.